This T cell receptor (beta chain) was recovered during a study of post-analysis software for immune sequencing data. Looked up from germline, CDR1 is SEHNR and CDR2 is FQNEAQ (reference sequence). This CDR3 is 14 amino acids long. V was pared by 5 bases and J by 4 bases, with 14 bases between. Findings and caveats of the study: Five or six TRBV segments, TRBV5-6, TRBV5-1 and TRBV20-1 among them, were found more frequent in patients than controls.

On this clonotype itself: What it binds is unknown.

Prepared libraries of TCR beta cDNA carried unique molecular identifiers. Using its own MiXCR run on the PCR reads, TCRdb lists one record per CDR3 protein. This sample has about 380,000 distinct CDR3 sequences; roughly 35% occur once, and the top ten carry over 10%. The receptor was isolated from a girl aged 5 to 17 with multiple sclerosis. The chain has TRBV7-9 and TRBJ1-2; D may be TRBD1 (5 bases). Sequenced: blood. The CDR3 DNA reads as TGTGCCAGCAGCGCCGACAGTCCGATCTATGGCTACACCTTC. Translating it yields CASSADSPIYGYTF.